This TCR beta chain came from a study of CDR3 diversity in severe acne. A single record per CDR3 protein comes from TCRdb applying MiXCR to the PCR reads. The profile covers about 100,000 distinct CDR3 sequences, with more than 45% appearing a single time and roughly 12% taken by the ten largest. Trimming took off 1 base at V and 0 bases at J, with 25 bases between the two ends. The CDR3 runs to 21 residues. The source of this sequence is a male donor with acne. Input material: blood. The J gene is TRBJ2-1, the V gene TRBV12-3 or TRBV12-4; D unclear. The CDR3 is CASSLGRSRKPYRLSYNEQFF. The CDR3 DNA is TGTGCCAGCAGTTTAGGGCGGTCGCGGAAACCATACAGACTCTCCTACAATGAGCAGTTCTTC.